The 23 T cell receptor beta chains below all came from one sample that was sequenced in a study of tumor-infiltrating lymphocytes in primary liver carcinoma. Starting from about 0.5 ug of total RNA, TCR beta cDNA was produced with a primer in the constant region. Three nested multiplex PCR rounds of slightly modified ARM-PCR generated TCR beta libraries. Investigators reported that the first two PCR rounds, at about 9 cycles each, used TRBV1-TRBV30 forward primers with a C-beta reverse primer. TCRdb independently ran MiXCR on the multiplex PCR reads; one entry per CDR3 protein. This repertoire shows more than 70,000 distinct CDR3 sequences, over 60% found once; its top ten account for approximately 19%. Starting material for RNA and DNA co-extraction consisted of roughly 17-31 mg of unsorted bulk tissue. Material: liver tumor tissue from sampling region 1. As to subset: tumor region T1, superior pole. These receptors came from a man aged 35 to 55 with primary liver carcinoma and hepatitis B virus infection.

The chain's CDR3 is CASNEGSRTTEQYF. The CDR3 DNA follows: TGTGCCAGCAATGAGGGGTCACGGACAACCGAGCAGTACTTC. V gene TRBV6-1 combines with J gene TRBJ2-7; either TRBD1 or TRBD2 may supply D (5 bases each). V lost 7 bases, J lost 6 bases, and 19 bases lay in between. The germline V gene has CDR1 MNHNS and CDR2 SASEGT. The CDR3 runs 14 residues.

This clonotype appeared a single time. At one of its ends the junction is not consistent with the germline gene, which may arise from a read error. The rearrangement joins TRBV6-5 to TRBJ2-2; maybe TRBD2 (6 bases). Germline V gene sequence: CDR1 MNHEY, CDR2 SVGAGI. The CDR3 extends over 15 amino acids. CDR3 bases: TGTGCCAGCAGTTACGCAGTGGACGACACCCGGGAGCTGTTTTTC. Translation gives CASSYAVDDTRELFF.

As regards this clonotype: One end of the junction fails to match germline, which may point to a read error. This chain uses TRBV6-6 with TRBJ2-7, with a possible D match to TRBD1 (6 bases). Germline V gene lookup returns CDR1 MNHNY and CDR2 SVGAGI (reference sequence). The CDR3 spans 15 residues. The CDR3 sequence: CASSGGHTGYYEQYF. The CDR3 DNA follows: TGTGCCAGCAGTGGGGGACACACAGGGTATTACGAGCAGTACTTT.

This clonotype was observed once. One end of the junction is discordant with germline, which a read error may explain. This rearrangement joins TRBV10-3 to TRBJ2-2; possibly TRBD2 for D (5 bases). The CDR3 length is 14 residues. Germline CDR1 ENHRY, CDR2 SYGVKD. The CDR3 bases are TGTGCCATCAACCAGCAGAAAGGTCCCGGGGAGTTGTTTTTT. Its protein product is CAINQQKGPGELFF.

The chain couples TRBV27 to TRBJ2-2; possible D gene TRBD1, 6 bases. The V gene's germline CDR1 is MNHEY and CDR2 SMNVEV (reference sequence). This CDR3 has 18 residues. The V end was cut by 5 bases, the J end by 3 bases, with 22 bases between. This CDR3 reads CASSPVYQGISDTGELFF. The CDR3 DNA is TGTGCCAGCAGTCCTGTCTATCAGGGGATTTCGGACACCGGGGAGCTGTTTTTT.

Worth noting for this clonotype: It is likely a read error, because the conserved phenylalanine at the end of the CDR3 is missing. The genes are TRBV11-2 and TRBJ2-7; D may be TRBD2 (6 bases). The CDR3 is made up of 13 amino acids. Trimming took off 4 bases at V and 10 bases at J, with 17 bases between the two ends. The V gene's germline CDR1 is SGHAT and CDR2 FQNNGV. As DNA, the CDR3 is TGTGCCAGCAGCTCAAGTGAGCTAGCGTCCCAGTACTTA. Translation gives CASSSSELASQYL.

This clonotype has ten or more counts. The chain carries TRBV2 and TRBJ1-1; D may be TRBD1 (5 bases). CDR3 length: 12 amino acids. Deletions cut 6 bases from V and 1 base from J, with 6 bases between. Per the germline V gene, CDR1 is SNHLY and CDR2 is FYNNEI. The CDR3 loop is CASRTGNTEAFF. The CDR3 bases are TGTGCCAGCAGAACAGGGAACACTGAAGCTTTCTTT. The whole variable domain, filled in from reference TRBV2 and TRBJ1-1, reads EPEVTQTPSHQVTQMGQEVILRCVPISNHLYFYWYRQILGQKVEFLVSFYNNEISEKSEIFDDQFSVERPDGSNFTLKIRSTKLEDSAMYFCASRTGNTEAFFGQGTRLTVV.

In this sample, this clonotype turned up once. This is likely a read error, given that the CDR3 carries no conserved phenylalanine or tryptophan at its end. The chain has TRBV30 and TRBJ2-1, with a tentative D call TRBD2 (5 bases). This CDR3 is 12 amino acids long. CDR1 is GTSNPN and CDR2 is SVGIG in the germline V gene (reference sequence). V lost 5 bases and J 7 bases, leaving 12 bases between the germline ends. In nucleotides, the CDR3 is TGTGCCTGGGACCCCGGGGAAAATGAGCAGTTCTTA. Translating gives CAWDPGENEQFL.

This clonotype was detected a few times. The CDR3 region is CASSVESVASSYNEQFF. CDR3 bases: TGTGCCAGCAGCGTAGAGTCGGTAGCGAGCTCCTACAATGAGCAGTTCTTC. The chain links TRBV9 to TRBJ2-1; D is possibly TRBD2 (5 bases). Trimming pared 0 bases from V and 0 bases from J, leaving 13 bases between. Germline CDR1 reads SGDLS; CDR2 reads YYNGEE. The CDR3 consists of 17 residues.

This clonotype has just a few counts. A much larger clone lies one base from this, so it may be a read error. The chain joins TRBV12-3 or TRBV12-4 to TRBJ2-1; D is uncertain. This CDR3 is 11 amino acids long. The V and J ends lost 6 bases and 8 bases respectively, with 8 bases between them. The CDR3 DNA is TGTGCCAGCAGCCCCACTCATGAGCAGTTCTTC. Its translation: CASSPTHEQFF.

With respect to this clonotype: The germline gene is not matched at one end of the junction; a read error may be the cause. This chain joins TRBV11-2 and TRBJ2-7; the D gene is possibly TRBD2 (6 bases). Germline V lookup: CDR1 SGHAT, CDR2 FQNNGV. The length of the CDR3 is 15 residues. The CDR3 spells CANSFRNSGSNEQYF. The CDR3 DNA reads as TGTGCCAACAGCTTTCGTAATAGCGGCTCCAACGAGCAGTACTTC.

The chain combines TRBV6-1 with TRBJ1-1; no definite D call. Germline CDR1 is MNHNS and CDR2 is SASEGT. The CDR3 runs 14 residues. The V gene lost 6 bases and the J gene lost 1 base, with 12 bases spanning the gap. The CDR3 loop reads CASSKDPGNTEAFF. The CDR3 DNA sequence: TGTGCCAGCAGCAAAGATCCTGGGAACACTGAAGCTTTCTTT.

The chain employs TRBV11-2 and TRBJ2-1; 7 bases agree with TRBD1. Germline V gives CDR1 SGHAT, CDR2 FQNNGV. The CDR3 length is 14 residues. V was pared by 8 bases and J by 4 bases, with 8 bases of the junction left unmatched. CDR3 amino acids: CASVLDRSYNEQFF. CDR3 nucleotides: TGTGCCAGCGTGTTGGACAGGTCATACAATGAGCAGTTCTTC.

In regard to this clonotype: At one end, the junction sequence differs from germline, possibly due to a read error. V usage is TRBV28 and J usage is TRBJ1-5; D call uncertain. Germline CDR1 reads MDHEN; CDR2 reads SYDVKM. There are 15 residues in the CDR3. The CDR3 is CVSSPPVGFNQPQHF. Here the CDR3 DNA reads TGTGTCAGCAGTCCTCCAGTGGGCTTCAATCAGCCCCAGCATTTT.

As concerns this clonotype: The junction and the germline gene differ at one end; a read error may be behind it. The chain links TRBV4-2 to TRBJ1-4; no clear D gene. Germline V CDR1 and CDR2: LGHNA, YNFKEQ. This CDR3 is 15 amino acids long. The CDR3 loop is CASSQGDHGGEKLFF. CDR3 sequence (DNA): TGTGCCAGCAGCCAAGGTGACCATGGAGGTGAAAAACTGTTCTTT.

This clonotype was detected many times. The V call is TRBV29-1, the J call TRBJ2-7, with TRBD1 as a possible D gene (5 bases). This CDR3 is 14 amino acids long. Per the germline V gene, CDR1 is SQVTM and CDR2 is ANQGSEA. Trimming left V 6 bases short and J 2 bases short, with 17 bases between. CDR3 in amino acids: CSVVTRVATYEQYF. In DNA, the CDR3 is TGCAGCGTCGTGACCAGGGTTGCCACCTACGAGCAGTACTTC.

The chain links TRBV4-2 to TRBJ1-4; tentatively, D is TRBD1 (5 bases). V gave up 8 bases and J gave up 5 bases, with 15 bases separating them. The V gene's germline CDR1 is LGHNA and CDR2 YNFKEQ. This CDR3 is 14 amino acids long. CDR3 sequence (DNA): TGTGCCAGCCAAGTGGGACCGCGGAATGAAAAACTGTTTTTT. Protein: CASQVGPRNEKLFF.

Regarding this clonotype: Mismatch with germline at one junction end may stem from a read error. The V and J genes are TRBV12-3 or TRBV12-4 and TRBJ1-5, with TRBD1 identical over 8 bases. This CDR3 has 14 amino acids. DNA of the CDR3: TGTGTCAGCAACCTGGGACAGGTCAATCAGCCCCAGCACTTT. Translating gives CVSNLGQVNQPQHF.

Comment on this clonotype: In this CDR3 the conserved last residue, phenylalanine or tryptophan, is missing, so a read error is likely. The genes are TRBV7-9 and TRBJ2-3, with D hard to call. Germline assignment: CDR1 SEHNR and CDR2 FQNEAQ (reference sequence). The CDR3 covers 15 residues. Trimming shortened V by 4 bases and J by 2 bases, and 13 bases separated the two germline ends. The CDR3 DNA sequence: TGTGCCAGCAGCTGGAGAGACGGGTACACAGATACGCAGTATCTT. Its translation is CASSWRDGYTDTQYL.

This sequence joins TRBV29-1 and TRBJ2-4; 7 bases fit TRBD1. CDR1 SQVTM and CDR2 ANQGSEA come from the germline V gene. After removal of 7 bases from V and 6 bases from J, the junction contained 18 bases not matched to a gene. CDR3 length equals 16 residues. The CDR3 spells CSARATGRYLGNIQYF. CDR3 DNA sequence: TGCAGCGCCCGAGCGACAGGGAGATACTTAGGAAACATTCAGTACTTC.

The V call is TRBV6-5, the J call TRBJ2-1; D is ambiguous. The germline gives CDR1 MNHEY, CDR2 SVGAGI. Between the trimmed V and J ends, which lost 2 bases and 4 bases, there was a span of 9 bases. The CDR3 totals 14 residues. In DNA, the CDR3 is TGTGCCAGCAGTTACAGGGCGGAATACAATGAGCAGTTCTTC. It codes for CASSYRAEYNEQFF.

A note on this clonotype: At one boundary the junction diverges from the germline segment, which might be a read error. The genes are TRBV28 and TRBJ2-3, with TRBD1 matching over 11 bases. Germline V lookup: CDR1 MDHEN, CDR2 SYDVKM. This CDR3 comprises 15 residues. The CDR3 spells CASGTGQGETDTEYF. Here the CDR3 DNA reads TGTGCCAGCGGTACGGGACAGGGGGAAACAGATACGGAGTATTTT.

This clonotype has a single count. This CDR3 is missing its conserved last phenylalanine or tryptophan, likely due to a read error. The chain recombines TRBV29-1 with TRBJ2-7, with D perhaps TRBD1 or TRBD2 (5 bases each). V was cut by 6 bases and J by 2 bases, with 17 bases left in between. The CDR3 runs 14 residues. Germline V gives CDR1 SQVTM, CDR2 ANQGSEA. The CDR3 DNA reads as TGCAGCGTAGCCCCGGGACGGGGTACCTACGAGCAGTACATC. Its protein is CSVAPGRGTYEQYI.